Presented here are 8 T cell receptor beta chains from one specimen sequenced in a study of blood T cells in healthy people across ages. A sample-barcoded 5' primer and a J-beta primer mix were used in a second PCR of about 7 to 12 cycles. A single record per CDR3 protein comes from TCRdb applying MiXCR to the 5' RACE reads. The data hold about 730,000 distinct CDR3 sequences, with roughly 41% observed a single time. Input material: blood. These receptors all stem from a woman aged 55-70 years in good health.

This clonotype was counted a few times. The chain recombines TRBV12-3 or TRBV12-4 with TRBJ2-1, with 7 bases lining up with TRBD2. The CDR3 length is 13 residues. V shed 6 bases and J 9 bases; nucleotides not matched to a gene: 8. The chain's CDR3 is CASRTSRSVEQFF. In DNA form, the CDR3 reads TGTGCCAGCAGGACTAGCAGGTCGGTTGAGCAGTTCTTC.

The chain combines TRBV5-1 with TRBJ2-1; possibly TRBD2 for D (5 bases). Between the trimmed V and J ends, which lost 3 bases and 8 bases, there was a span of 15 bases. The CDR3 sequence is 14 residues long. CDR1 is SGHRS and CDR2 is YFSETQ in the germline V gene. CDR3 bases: TGCGCCAGCAGCTGGGCCGGGGTCGGGGATGAGCAGTTCTTC. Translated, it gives CASSWAGVGDEQFF.

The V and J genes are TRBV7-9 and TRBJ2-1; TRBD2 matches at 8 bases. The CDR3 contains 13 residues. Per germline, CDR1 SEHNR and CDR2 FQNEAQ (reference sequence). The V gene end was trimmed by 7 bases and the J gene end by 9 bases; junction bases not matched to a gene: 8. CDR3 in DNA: TGTGCCAGCATGCTTAGCGGGGCGGGTGAGCAGTTCTTC. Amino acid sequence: CASMLSGAGEQFF.

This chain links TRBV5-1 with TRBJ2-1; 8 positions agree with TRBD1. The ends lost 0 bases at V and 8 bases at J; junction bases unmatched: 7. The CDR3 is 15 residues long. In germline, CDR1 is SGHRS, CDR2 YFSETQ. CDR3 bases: TGCGCCAGCAGCTTGGAAGGACAGGGATTTCATGAGCAGTTCTTC. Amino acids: CASSLEGQGFHEQFF.

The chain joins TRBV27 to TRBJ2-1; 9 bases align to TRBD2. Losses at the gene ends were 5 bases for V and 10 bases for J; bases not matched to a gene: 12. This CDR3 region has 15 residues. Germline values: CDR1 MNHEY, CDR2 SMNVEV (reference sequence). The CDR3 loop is CASSPRVAGEGEQFF. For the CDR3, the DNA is TGTGCCAGCAGTCCAAGGGTAGCGGGGGAGGGCGAGCAGTTCTTC.

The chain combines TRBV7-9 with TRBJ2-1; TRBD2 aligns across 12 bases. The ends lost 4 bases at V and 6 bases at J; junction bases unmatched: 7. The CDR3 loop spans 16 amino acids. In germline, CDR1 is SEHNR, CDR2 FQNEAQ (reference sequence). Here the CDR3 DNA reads TGTGCCAGCAGCTCGCCCTTGGGACTAGCGGGCAATGAGCAGTTCTTC. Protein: CASSSPLGLAGNEQFF.

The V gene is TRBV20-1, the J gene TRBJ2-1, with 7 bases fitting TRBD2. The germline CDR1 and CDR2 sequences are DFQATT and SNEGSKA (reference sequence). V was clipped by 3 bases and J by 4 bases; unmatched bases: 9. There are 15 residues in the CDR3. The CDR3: CSASRGGGGYNEQFF. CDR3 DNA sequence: TGCAGTGCTAGTCGAGGCGGGGGAGGTTACAATGAGCAGTTCTTC.

CDR3 coding DNA: TGTGCCAGCAGGCCCGGAGGGGGGCTCACCTCCTACGAGCAGTACTTC. Protein product: CASRPGGGLTSYEQYF. The chain employs TRBV7-8 and TRBJ2-7, with D perhaps TRBD1 or TRBD2 (6 bases each). This CDR3 spans 16 amino acids. Germline loops: CDR1 SGHVS, CDR2 FQNEAQ. Trimming cost V 6 bases and J 0 bases, with 18 bases left between them.